This TCR beta chain is drawn from a study of spatial heterogeneity in lung cancer (dated by TCRdb to about 2019). In the study overall: Beta-chain transcripts were consistently detected in greater numbers than alpha-chain transcripts, which likely reflected higher beta-chain transcript abundance. In the raw uncorrected reads, each unique combination of TCR and UMI appeared on average more than ten times. In non-small cell lung cancer, the study quantitatively compared TCR alpha and beta repertoires across several tumor regions, matched nontumor lung, and blood. Nonsynonymous mutation counts, determined by whole-exome sequencing of tumor tissue, were related to TCR repertoire features. Both alpha and beta chains were TCR-sequenced in samples taken at surgery, namely 220 tumor regions, fewer than 80 matched nontumor lung samples and approximately 51 PBMC samples. General findings and caveats noted by the study authors: Confirming at a functional level the hypothesis that regional TCRs recognize regional mutations was considered to require additional single-cell paired TCR alpha and beta sequencing. Ubiquitous expanded tumor TCRs were detected in blood more often at tumor resection than at routine follow-up.

The CDR3 holds 15 amino acids from the cysteine to the phenylalanine. CDR3 DNA only is kept here, 45 bases in frame from base 1. Compared with germline, V lacks 3 bases and J lacks 11 bases; bases without a gene match: 10. CDR1 and CDR2, looked up from the germline V gene (reference sequence), are LGHDT and YNNKEL. Library method: 5' RACE. The data were produced on a NextSeq 500. To allow correction of PCR and sequencing errors, the TCR library protocol tagged every TCR cDNA molecule with a unique molecular identifier. In the original analysis: TCR identification, UMI-based error correction and CDR3 extraction were performed with Decombinator tools. Expanded TCRs were defined as those above a frequency of 2 per 1,000, corresponding to the top 1% of the tumor frequency distribution. Each repertoire was subsampled 100 times to 5,000 TCRs, after which Renyi diversity was computed with the R vegan package. CDR3 similarity networks were built from amino acid triplet string-kernel similarity, connecting CDR3s with pairwise similarity above 0.82. TCRdb reran the public reads through fastp at Q25 and MiXCR, keeping productive beta chains. Every entry covers one CDR3 protein and lists the most common genes and DNA from its rows. The V and J calls here are based on TCRdb, not the publication. The sample table lists about 22,000 distinct CDR3 sequences, just under 6% of them with a count of one. The leading ten clones occupy about 37% of the sample.

The intended sense of this specimen's time point label: sample taken at primary tumor resection. Donors were around 69 patients with early-stage, untreated non-small cell lung cancer from the lung TRACERx cohort. TCR sequencing used whole RNA extracted from tumor and nontumor lung tissue, or from cryopreserved PBMC samples, without cell sorting. Only patients for whom sufficient RNA was available from at least two tumor regions were selected for TCR sequencing. This clonotype was recorded at least ten times. This receptor's antigen is unknown. No much larger clone is present one base from it, and per-base qualities are unavailable.

The sequences come from PBMCs, collected at surgery. The chain employs TRBV3-1 and TRBJ1-5, with 10 bases matching TRBD1. This sequence was found in a male donor with early-stage non-small cell lung cancer. The CDR3 loop reads CASSQAGQGQGAQHF. The DNA reads as follows: TGTGCCAGCAGCCAGGCGGGACAGGGGCAGGGGGCCCAGCATTTT. Supplemented by the reference TRBV3-1 and TRBJ1-5 proteins around the CDR3, the complete variable domain is DTAVSQTPKYLVTQMGNDKSIKCEQNLGHDTMYWYKQDSKKFLKIMFSYNNKELIINETVPNRFSPKSPDKAHLNLHINSLELGDSAVYFCASSQAGQGQGAQHFGDGTRLSIL.